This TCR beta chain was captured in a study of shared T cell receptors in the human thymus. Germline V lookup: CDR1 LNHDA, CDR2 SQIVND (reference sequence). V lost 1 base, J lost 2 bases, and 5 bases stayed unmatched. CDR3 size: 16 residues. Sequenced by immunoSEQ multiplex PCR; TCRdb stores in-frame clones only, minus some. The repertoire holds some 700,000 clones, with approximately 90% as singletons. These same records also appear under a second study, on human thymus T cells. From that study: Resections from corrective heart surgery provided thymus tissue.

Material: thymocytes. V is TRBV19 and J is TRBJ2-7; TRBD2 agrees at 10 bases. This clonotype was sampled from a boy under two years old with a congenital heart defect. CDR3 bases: TGTGCCAGTAGTATAGGGGGGACTAGCGTAACCTACGAGCAGTACTTC. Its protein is CASSIGGTSVTYEQYF.